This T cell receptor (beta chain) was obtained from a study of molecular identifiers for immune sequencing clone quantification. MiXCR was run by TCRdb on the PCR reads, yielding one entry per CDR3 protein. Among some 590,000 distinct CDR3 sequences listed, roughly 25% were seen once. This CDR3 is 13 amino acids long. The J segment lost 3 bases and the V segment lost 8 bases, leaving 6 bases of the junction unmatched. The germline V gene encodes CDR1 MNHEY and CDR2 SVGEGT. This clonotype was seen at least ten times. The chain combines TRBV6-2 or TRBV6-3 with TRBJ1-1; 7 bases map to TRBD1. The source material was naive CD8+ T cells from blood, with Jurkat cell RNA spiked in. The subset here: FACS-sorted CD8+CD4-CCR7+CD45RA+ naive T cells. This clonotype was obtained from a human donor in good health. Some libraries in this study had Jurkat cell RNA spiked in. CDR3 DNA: TGTGCCAGCGCAAACAGGGGAGACACTGAAGCTTTCTTT. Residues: CASANRGDTEAFF.